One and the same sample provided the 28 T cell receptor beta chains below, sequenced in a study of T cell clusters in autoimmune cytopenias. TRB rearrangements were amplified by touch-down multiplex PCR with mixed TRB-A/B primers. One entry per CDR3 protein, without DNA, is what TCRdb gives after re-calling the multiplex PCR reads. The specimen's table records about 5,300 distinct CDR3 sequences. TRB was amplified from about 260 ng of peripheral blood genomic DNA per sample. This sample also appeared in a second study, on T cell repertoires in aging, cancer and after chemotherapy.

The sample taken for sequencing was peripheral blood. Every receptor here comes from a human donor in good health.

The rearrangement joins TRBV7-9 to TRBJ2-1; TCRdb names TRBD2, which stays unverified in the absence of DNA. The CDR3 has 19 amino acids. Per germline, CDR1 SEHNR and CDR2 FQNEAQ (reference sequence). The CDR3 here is CASSPGLAGGRGDYNEQFF. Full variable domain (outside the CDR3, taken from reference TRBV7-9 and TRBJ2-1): DTGVSQNPRHKITKRGQNVTFRCDPISEHNRLYWYRQTLGQGPEFLTYFQNEAQLEKSRLLSDRFSAERPKGSFSTLEIQRTEQGDSAMYLCASSPGLAGGRGDYNEQFFGPGTRLTVL.

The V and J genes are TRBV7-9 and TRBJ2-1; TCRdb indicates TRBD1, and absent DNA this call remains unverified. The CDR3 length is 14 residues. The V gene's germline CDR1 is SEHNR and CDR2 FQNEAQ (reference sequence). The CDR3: CASSPPSVGNEQFF.

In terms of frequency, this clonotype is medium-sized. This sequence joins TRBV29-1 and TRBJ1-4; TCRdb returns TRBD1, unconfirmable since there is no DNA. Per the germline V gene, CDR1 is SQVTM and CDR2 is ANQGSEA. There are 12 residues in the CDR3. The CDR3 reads CSARQGGEKLFF.

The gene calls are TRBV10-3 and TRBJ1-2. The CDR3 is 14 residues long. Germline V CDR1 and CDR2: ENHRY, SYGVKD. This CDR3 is CAISEAGLNYGYTF.

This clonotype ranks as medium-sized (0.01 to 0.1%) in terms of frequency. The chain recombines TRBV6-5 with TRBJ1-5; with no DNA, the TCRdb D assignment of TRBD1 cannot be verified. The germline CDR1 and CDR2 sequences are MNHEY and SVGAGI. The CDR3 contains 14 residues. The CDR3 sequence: CASNPDRAHQPQHF.

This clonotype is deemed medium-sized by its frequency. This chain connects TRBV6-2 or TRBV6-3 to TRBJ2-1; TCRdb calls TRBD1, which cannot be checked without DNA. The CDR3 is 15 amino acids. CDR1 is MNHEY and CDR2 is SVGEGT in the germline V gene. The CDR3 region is CASSSTGGTYNEQFF.

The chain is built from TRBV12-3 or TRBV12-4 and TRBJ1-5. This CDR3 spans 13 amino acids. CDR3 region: CASSLGVGQPQHF.

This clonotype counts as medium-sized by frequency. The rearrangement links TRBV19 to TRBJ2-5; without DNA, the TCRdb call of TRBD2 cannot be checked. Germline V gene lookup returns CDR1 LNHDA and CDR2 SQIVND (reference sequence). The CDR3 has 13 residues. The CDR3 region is CASSIGGEETQYF.

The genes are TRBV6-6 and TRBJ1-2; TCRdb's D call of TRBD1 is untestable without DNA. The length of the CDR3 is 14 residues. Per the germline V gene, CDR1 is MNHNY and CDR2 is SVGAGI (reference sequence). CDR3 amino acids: CASSYSPGGDGYTF.

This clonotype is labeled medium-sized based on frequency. The CDR3 spells CASSLRGFTGELFF. The chain uses TRBV27 and TRBJ2-2. Germline V lookup: CDR1 MNHEY, CDR2 SMNVEV (reference sequence). The length of the CDR3 is 14 residues.

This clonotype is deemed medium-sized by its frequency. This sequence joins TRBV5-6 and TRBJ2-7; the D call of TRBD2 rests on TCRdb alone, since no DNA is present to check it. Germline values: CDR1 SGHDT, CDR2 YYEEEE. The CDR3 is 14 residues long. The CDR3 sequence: CASSLSLVSYEQYF.

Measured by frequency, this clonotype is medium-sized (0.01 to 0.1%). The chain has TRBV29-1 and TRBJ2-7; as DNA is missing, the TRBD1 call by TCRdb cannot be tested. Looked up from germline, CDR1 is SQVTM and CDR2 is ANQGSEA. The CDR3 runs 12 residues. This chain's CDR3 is CSVEDRVYEQYF.

CDR3: CASSLVPSPSTDTQYF. The gene calls are TRBV11-2 and TRBJ2-3. The germline V gene has CDR1 SGHAT and CDR2 FQNNGV. The CDR3 is 16 amino acids.

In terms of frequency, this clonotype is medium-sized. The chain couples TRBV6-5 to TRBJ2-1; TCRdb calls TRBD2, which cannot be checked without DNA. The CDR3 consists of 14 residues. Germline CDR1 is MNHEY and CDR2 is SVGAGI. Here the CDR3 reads CASRAGGGQNEQFF.

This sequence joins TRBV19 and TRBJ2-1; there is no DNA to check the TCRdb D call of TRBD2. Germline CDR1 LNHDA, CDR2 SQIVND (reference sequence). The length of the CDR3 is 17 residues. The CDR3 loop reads CASSQVEAGYHYNEQFF.

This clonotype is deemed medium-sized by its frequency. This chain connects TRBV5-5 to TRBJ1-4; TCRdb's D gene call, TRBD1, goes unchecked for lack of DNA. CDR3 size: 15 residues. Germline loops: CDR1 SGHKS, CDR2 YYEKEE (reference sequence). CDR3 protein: CASSFRSRANEKLFF. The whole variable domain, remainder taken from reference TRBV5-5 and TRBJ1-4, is DAGVTQSPTHLIKTRGQQVTLRCSPISGHKSVSWYQQVLGQGPQFIFQYYEKEERGRGNFPDRFSARQFPNYSSELNVNALLLGDSALYLCASSFRSRANEKLFFGSGTQLSVL.

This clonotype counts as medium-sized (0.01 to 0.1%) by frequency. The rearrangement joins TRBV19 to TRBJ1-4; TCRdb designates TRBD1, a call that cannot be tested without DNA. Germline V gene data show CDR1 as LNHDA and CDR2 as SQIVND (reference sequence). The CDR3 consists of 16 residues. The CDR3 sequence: CASSIAVAQGSEKLFF.

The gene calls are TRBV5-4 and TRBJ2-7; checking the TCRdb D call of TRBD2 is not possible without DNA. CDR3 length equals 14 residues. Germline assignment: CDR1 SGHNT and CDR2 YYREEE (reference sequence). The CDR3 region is CASSSTSAFGEQYF.

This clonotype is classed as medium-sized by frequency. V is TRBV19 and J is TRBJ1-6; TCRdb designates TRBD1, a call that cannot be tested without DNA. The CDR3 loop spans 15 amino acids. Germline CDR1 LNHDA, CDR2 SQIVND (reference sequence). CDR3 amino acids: CASTETGQGYSPLHF.

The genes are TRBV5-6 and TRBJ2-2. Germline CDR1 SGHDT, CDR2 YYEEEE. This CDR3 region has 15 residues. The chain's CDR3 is CASSLSDTNTGELFF.

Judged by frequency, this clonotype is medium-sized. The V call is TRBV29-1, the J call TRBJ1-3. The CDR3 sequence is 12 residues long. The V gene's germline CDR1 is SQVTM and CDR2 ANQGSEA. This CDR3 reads CSVLRNGNTIYF.

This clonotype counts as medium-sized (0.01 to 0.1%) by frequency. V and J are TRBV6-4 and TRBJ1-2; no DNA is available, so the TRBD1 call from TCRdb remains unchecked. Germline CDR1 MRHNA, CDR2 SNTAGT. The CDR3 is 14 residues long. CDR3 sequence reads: CASSPGTAHYGYTF.

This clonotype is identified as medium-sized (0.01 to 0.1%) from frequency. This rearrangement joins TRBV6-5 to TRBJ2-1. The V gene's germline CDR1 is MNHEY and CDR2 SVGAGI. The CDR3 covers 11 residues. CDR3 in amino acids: CASILGNEQFF.

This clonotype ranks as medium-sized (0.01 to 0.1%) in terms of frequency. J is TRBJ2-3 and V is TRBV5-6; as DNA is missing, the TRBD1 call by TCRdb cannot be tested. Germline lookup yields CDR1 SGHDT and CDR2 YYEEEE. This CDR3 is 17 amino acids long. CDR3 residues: CASSFQRPGPIPDTQYF.

CDR3: CASSPPGLAGGYTF. The J gene is TRBJ1-2, the V gene TRBV12-3 or TRBV12-4. The CDR3 consists of 14 residues.

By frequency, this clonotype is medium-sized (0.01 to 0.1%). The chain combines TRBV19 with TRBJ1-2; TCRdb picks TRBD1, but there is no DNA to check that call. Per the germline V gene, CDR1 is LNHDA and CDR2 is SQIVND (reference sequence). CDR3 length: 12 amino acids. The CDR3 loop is CASSIKRGGYTF.

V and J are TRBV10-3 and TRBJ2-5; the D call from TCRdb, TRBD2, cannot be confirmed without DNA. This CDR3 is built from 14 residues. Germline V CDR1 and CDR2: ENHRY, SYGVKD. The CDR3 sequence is CANLAGALKETQYF.

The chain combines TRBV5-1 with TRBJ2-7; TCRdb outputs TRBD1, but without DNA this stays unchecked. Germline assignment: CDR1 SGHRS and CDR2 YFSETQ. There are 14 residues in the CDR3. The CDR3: CASSLGQGAYEQYF.